The entry below gives a single T cell receptor beta chain sequence along with its context. No antigen is known for it. This CDR3 spans 18 amino acids. Germline V gene sequence: CDR1 MDHEN, CDR2 SYDVKM. V dropped 4 bases and J dropped 0 bases, with 18 bases sitting between them. TCRdb's table, derived via immunoSEQ multiplex PCR, lists solely in-frame clones and lacks some. This table holds about 150,000 clones, 90% found once. The data derive from a study of OX40 agonist ivuxolimab in advanced cancers. Study background: Patients received ivuxolimab, an intravenous treatment, every 2 weeks at 0.01 to 10 mg/kg. Study-wide findings and caveats: It was not determined which antigens were specifically recognized by the peripheral T cells that had undergone clonal expansion. Low normalized T-cell clonal expansion was also seen in some nonresponders.

The V call is TRBV28, the J call TRBJ1-4; possibly TRBD1 for D (6 bases). Here the sequenced sample was CD4+ or CD8+ T cells sorted from blood, taken in a trial of the OX40 agonist ivuxolimab. This receptor was taken from an adult with an advanced solid tumor such as melanoma, head and neck, liver or kidney cancer. The CDR3 region is CASSSQGHPIATNEKLFF. In DNA, the CDR3 is TGTGCCAGCAGTTCACAGGGTCATCCGATTGCAACTAATGAAAAACTGTTTTTT.